The T cell receptor (beta chain) under discussion was sequenced for a study of T cell responses to AZD1222 COVID-19 vaccine. Sequencing used immunoSEQ multiplex PCR; TCRdb keeps in-frame clones, though not all of them. The sample records approximately 89,000 clones, around 90% being singletons. V was pared by 5 bases and J by 4 bases, with 14 bases between. CDR3 length: 15 residues. The germline gives CDR1 SGHAT, CDR2 FQNNGV. Here the sequenced sample was peripheral blood, taken on day 0 of MenACWY control vaccination. V and J are TRBV11-2 and TRBJ1-4; D might be TRBD1 (5 bases). The clonotype originates from an adult in good health. CDR3 nucleotides: TGTGCCAGCAGCGTAAACCGGGGGTTTAATGAAAAACTGTTTTTT. This translates into CASSVNRGFNEKLFF.